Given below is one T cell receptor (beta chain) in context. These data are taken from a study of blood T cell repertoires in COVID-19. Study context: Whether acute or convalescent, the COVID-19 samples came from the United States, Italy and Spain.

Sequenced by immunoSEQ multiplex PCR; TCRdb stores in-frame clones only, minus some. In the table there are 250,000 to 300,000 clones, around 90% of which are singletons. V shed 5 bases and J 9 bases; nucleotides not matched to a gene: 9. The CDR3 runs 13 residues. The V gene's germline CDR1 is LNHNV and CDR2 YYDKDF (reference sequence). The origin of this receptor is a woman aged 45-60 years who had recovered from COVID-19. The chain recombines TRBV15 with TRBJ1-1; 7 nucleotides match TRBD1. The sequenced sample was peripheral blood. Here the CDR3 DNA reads TGTGCCACCAGCGCCCAGAGACAGGGAAAAGCTTTCTTT. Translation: CATSAQRQGKAFF.